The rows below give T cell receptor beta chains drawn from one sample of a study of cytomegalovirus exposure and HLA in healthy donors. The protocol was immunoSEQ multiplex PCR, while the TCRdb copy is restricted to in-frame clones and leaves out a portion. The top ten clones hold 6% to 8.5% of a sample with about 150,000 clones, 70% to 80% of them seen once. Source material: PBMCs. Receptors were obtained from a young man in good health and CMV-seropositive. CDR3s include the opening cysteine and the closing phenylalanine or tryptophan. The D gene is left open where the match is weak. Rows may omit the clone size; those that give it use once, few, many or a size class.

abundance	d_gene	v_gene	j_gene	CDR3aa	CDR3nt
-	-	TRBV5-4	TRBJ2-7	CASRTGLTTEQYF	TGTGCCAGCAGAACCGGACTAACGACCGAGCAGTACTTC
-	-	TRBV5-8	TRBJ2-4	CASSSSGTKNIQYF	TGTGCCAGCAGCTCCTCGGGTACAAAAAACATTCAGTACTTC
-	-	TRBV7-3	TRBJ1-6	CASSLSSYNSPLHF	TGTGCCAGCAGCCTGAGCTCCTATAATTCACCCCTCCACTTT
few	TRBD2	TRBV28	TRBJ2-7	CASSYTGLAYEQYF	TGTGCCAGCAGTTACACGGGACTAGCCTACGAGCAGTACTTC
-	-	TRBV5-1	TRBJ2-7	CASSIQASSYEQYF	TGCGCCAGCAGCATCCAGGCCAGCTCCTACGAGCAGTACTTC
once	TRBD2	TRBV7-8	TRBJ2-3	CASSLGLAVLKDTQYF	TGTGCCAGCAGCTTGGGACTAGCGGTGCTCAAAGATACGCAGTATTTT
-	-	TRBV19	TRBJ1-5	CASSSRLGTGFNQPQHF	TGTGCCAGTAGCTCACGTTTGGGTACAGGGTTCAATCAGCCCCAGCATTTT
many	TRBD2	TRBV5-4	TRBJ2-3	CAATRKLAGADTQYF	TGTGCCGCCACGAGGAAACTAGCGGGGGCAGATACGCAGTATTTT
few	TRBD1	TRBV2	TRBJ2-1	CASSEYWTGGLNEQFF	TGTGCCAGCAGTGAATATTGGACAGGGGGCTTGAATGAGCAGTTCTTC
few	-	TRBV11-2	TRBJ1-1	CASSLVGAGEAFF	TGTGCCAGCAGCTTAGTGGGGGCAGGTGAAGCTTTCTTT
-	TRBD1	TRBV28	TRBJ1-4	CASSLLTGGEKLFF	TGTGCCAGCAGTTTACTGACAGGGGGTGAAAAACTGTTTTTT
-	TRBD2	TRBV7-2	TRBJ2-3	CASSLVAGGTDTQYF	TGTGCCAGCAGCTTAGTAGCGGGGGGTACAGATACGCAGTATTTT
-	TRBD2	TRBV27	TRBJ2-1	CASSSPPVLAGIKREQFF	TGTGCCAGCAGTTCACCCCCCGTCCTAGCGGGTATCAAGCGTGAGCAGTTCTTC
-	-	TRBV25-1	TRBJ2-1	CASSDPSKEQFF	TGTGCCAGCAGTGATCCGAGTAAGGAGCAGTTCTTC
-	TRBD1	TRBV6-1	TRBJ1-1	CASSLDRANTEAFF	TGTGCCAGCAGTCTGGACAGGGCGAACACTGAAGCTTTCTTT
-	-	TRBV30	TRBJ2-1	CAWSESGSYNEQFF	TGTGCCTGGAGTGAAAGCGGAAGCTACAATGAGCAGTTCTTC
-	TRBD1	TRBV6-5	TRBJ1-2	CASRPTGSWGYTF	TGTGCCAGCAGGCCGACAGGGTCGTGGGGCTACACCTTC
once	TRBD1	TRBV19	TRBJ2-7	CASSEPGQVYEQYF	TGTGCCAGTAGCGAGCCGGGACAGGTATACGAGCAGTACTTC
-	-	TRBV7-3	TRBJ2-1	CASSLSGSGQQFF	TGTGCCAGCAGCCTATCTGGTAGCGGACAGCAGTTCTTC
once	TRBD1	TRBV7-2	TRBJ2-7	CASSPRDRGAYEQYF	TGTGCCAGCAGCCCACGGGACAGGGGAGCCTACGAGCAGTACTTC
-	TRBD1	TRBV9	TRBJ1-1	CASSSSGTGIKTEAFF	TGTGCCAGCAGCTCCTCCGGGACAGGGATTAAAACTGAAGCTTTCTTT
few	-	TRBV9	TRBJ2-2	CASSVVNGELFF	TGTGCCAGCAGCGTAGTAAACGGGGAGCTGTTTTTT
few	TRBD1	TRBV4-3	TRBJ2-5	CASSQGSPTGKETQYF	TGCGCCAGCAGCCAAGGGTCCCCGACAGGGAAGGAGACCCAGTACTTC
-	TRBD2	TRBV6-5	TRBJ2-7	CASSLFTSGRAEQYF	TGTGCCAGCAGCCTGTTTACTAGCGGGAGGGCCGAGCAGTACTTC
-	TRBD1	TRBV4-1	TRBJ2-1	CASRTTGGTYNEQFF	TGCGCCAGCAGGACCACAGGGGGTACCTACAATGAGCAGTTCTTC
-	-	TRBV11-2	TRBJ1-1	CASSGSGVENTEAFF	TGTGCCAGCAGCGGATCAGGGGTGGAGAACACTGAAGCTTTCTTT
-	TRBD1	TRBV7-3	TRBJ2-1	CASSMGTETNEQFF	TGTGCCAGCAGTATGGGGACAGAGACCAATGAGCAGTTCTTC
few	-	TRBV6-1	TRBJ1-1	CASFVGNTEAFF	TGTGCCAGCTTTGTCGGGAACACTGAAGCTTTCTTT
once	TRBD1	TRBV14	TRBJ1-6	CASSLMTGVYNSPLHF	TGTGCCAGCAGCCTCATGACAGGGGTCTATAATTCACCCCTCCACTTT
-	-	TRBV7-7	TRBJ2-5	CASSLGVGETQYF	TGTGCTAGCAGCCTCGGGGTGGGAGAGACCCAGTACTTC
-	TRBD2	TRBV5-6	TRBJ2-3	CASNTRTSGLADTQYF	TGTGCCAGCAACACCAGGACTAGCGGGTTGGCAGATACGCAGTATTTT
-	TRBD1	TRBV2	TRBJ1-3	CASKRDRGQKDTIYF	TGTGCCAGCAAGCGGGACAGGGGGCAGAAGGACACCATATATTTT